These 31 T cell receptor beta chains were all obtained from the same sample, sequenced in a study of blood T cell repertoires in COVID-19. TCRdb's table, derived via immunoSEQ multiplex PCR, lists solely in-frame clones and lacks some. The sample consists of under 200,000 clones, 80% to 95% of them appearing once. The sequenced sample was peripheral blood. The source is a middle-aged man with acute or convalescent COVID-19.

The V and J genes are TRBV10-1 and TRBJ2-1; unclear D gene. Trimming took off 3 bases at V and 9 bases at J, with 12 bases between the two ends. The germline V gene has CDR1 WNHNN and CDR2 SYGVQD (reference sequence). The CDR3 spans 13 residues. In nucleotides, the CDR3 is TGCGCCAGCAGTGATTCTAGTTATAGTGAGCAGTTCTTC. Protein: CASSDSSYSEQFF.

The genes are TRBV2 and TRBJ1-4; D ambiguous. This CDR3 is 14 amino acids long. Trimming shortened V by 3 bases and J by 2 bases, and 7 bases separated the two germline ends. Germline CDR1 SNHLY, CDR2 FYNNEI. The CDR3 DNA follows: TGTGCCAGCAGTGATTCCAGGACTAATGAAAAACTGTTTTTT. Encoded protein: CASSDSRTNEKLFF. The complete variable domain, with remaining parts taken from reference TRBV2 and TRBJ1-4, reads EPEVTQTPSHQVTQMGQEVILRCVPISNHLYFYWYRQILGQKVEFLVSFYNNEISEKSEIFDDQFSVERPDGSNFTLKIRSTKLEDSAMYFCASSDSRTNEKLFFGSGTQLSVL.

This clone came up once. The V call is TRBV5-8, the J call TRBJ1-5; 10 nucleotides align to TRBD1. CDR3 length: 15 amino acids. In germline, CDR1 is SGHTS, CDR2 YDEGEE. V was pared by 0 bases and J by 6 bases, with 3 bases of the junction left unmatched. CDR3 region: CASSLATGGRQPQHF. CDR3 nucleotides: TGTGCCAGCAGCTTGGCGACAGGGGGCCGTCAGCCCCAGCATTTT.

V is TRBV14 and J is TRBJ2-1; D gene unclear. CDR3 size: 15 residues. Trimming took 0 bases from V and 4 from J, leaving 10 bases between them. Per the germline V gene, CDR1 is SGHDN and CDR2 is FVKESK. This chain's CDR3 is CASSQDRFHYNEQFF. The CDR3 region has the DNA TGTGCCAGCAGCCAAGACAGGTTCCATTACAATGAGCAGTTCTTC.

Of note for this clone: Other DNA sequences in this specimen translate into the identical CDR3. CDR3 amino acids: CASSYGTGTYEQYF. CDR3 in DNA: TGTGCCAGCAGTTATGGGACAGGGACCTACGAGCAGTACTTC. J is TRBJ2-7 and V is TRBV6-5, with 9 bases lining up with TRBD1. The CDR3 contains 14 residues. CDR1 and CDR2 from the germline V gene are MNHEY and SVGAGI. Unmatched junction bases numbered 2, after V lost 3 bases and J lost 2 bases.

CDR3 protein: CATSREGQGVTGELFF. CDR3 DNA: TGTGCCACCAGCAGAGAGGGACAGGGGGTCACCGGGGAGCTGTTTTTT. V and J are TRBV15 and TRBJ2-2, with 11 bases matching TRBD1. V shed 0 bases, J shed 4 bases, and the junction held 1 base outside the gene matches. The CDR3 consists of 16 residues. The germline V gene encodes CDR1 LNHNV and CDR2 YYDKDF (reference sequence).

The chain carries TRBV10-3 and TRBJ2-7, with 10 bases fitting TRBD1. CDR1 and CDR2 from the germline V gene are ENHRY and SYGVKD. The CDR3 has 13 amino acids. The V segment lost 6 bases and the J segment 4 bases; nucleotides outside the gene matches: 3. The CDR3 loop reads CAIRGDRGYEQYF. Here the CDR3 DNA reads TGTGCCATCAGGGGGGACAGGGGTTACGAGCAGTACTTC.

The CDR3 nucleotides are TGTGCCAGTAGAAAACCGGGACAGGGGGCCGGGGAGCTGTTTTTT. The encoded protein is CASRKPGQGAGELFF. The chain links TRBV19 to TRBJ2-2; 11 bases are shared with TRBD1. The germline V gene encodes CDR1 LNHDA and CDR2 SQIVND (reference sequence). The CDR3 loop spans 15 amino acids. Germline trimming cut 6 bases from V and 6 bases from J; bases unmatched to any gene: 6.

The chain joins TRBV2 to TRBJ2-1; 16 bases align to TRBD2. CDR1 is SNHLY and CDR2 is FYNNEI in the germline V gene. The CDR3 length is 16 residues. The J segment lost 8 bases and the V segment lost 7 bases, leaving 8 bases of the junction unmatched. CDR3 in DNA: TGTGCCAGCACGGAGGGGACTAGCGGGAGGGTGGATGAGCAGTTCTTC. Protein sequence: CASTEGTSGRVDEQFF. Variable domain in full (rest from reference TRBV2 and TRBJ2-1): EPEVTQTPSHQVTQMGQEVILRCVPISNHLYFYWYRQILGQKVEFLVSFYNNEISEKSEIFDDQFSVERPDGSNFTLKIRSTKLEDSAMYFCASTEGTSGRVDEQFFGPGTRLTVL.

The rearrangement joins TRBV27 to TRBJ2-2; 11 bases map to TRBD2. The germline V gene encodes CDR1 MNHEY and CDR2 SMNVEV (reference sequence). Trimming at V came to 6 bases and at J to 4 bases, leaving 13 bases not matched to a gene. The CDR3 covers 18 residues. Here the CDR3 reads CASSPTPTSGDRTGELFF. In nucleotides, the CDR3 is TGTGCCAGCAGCCCCACTCCGACTAGCGGGGACCGCACCGGGGAGCTGTTTTTT.

The rearrangement links TRBV9 to TRBJ1-2; D uncertain. The V and J ends lost 5 bases and 0 bases respectively, with 8 bases between them. Germline V gene data show CDR1 as SGDLS and CDR2 as YYNGEE. The CDR3 is made up of 13 amino acids. CDR3 loop: CASRGLANYGYTF. The CDR3 DNA follows: TGTGCCAGCAGGGGCCTGGCTAACTATGGCTACACCTTC. The full variable domain, with the rest looked up from reference TRBV9 and TRBJ1-2, is DSGVTQTPKHLITATGQRVTLRCSPRSGDLSVYWYQQSLDQGLQFLIQYYNGEERAKGNILERFSAQQFPDLHSELNLSSLELGDSALYFCASRGLANYGYTFGSGTRLTVV.

This clone showed up just a few times. The chain couples TRBV6-2 or TRBV6-3 to TRBJ2-1; 8 bases are a match to TRBD2. CDR3 size: 16 residues. V dropped 5 bases and J dropped 0; count of bases not matched to a gene: 6. Germline V gene lookup returns CDR1 MNHEY and CDR2 SVGEGT. CDR3 amino acids: CASSTRGGSSYNEQFF. The CDR3 DNA reads TGTGCCAGCAGTACCCGGGGGGGGAGCTCCTACAATGAGCAGTTCTTC.

The chain joins TRBV27 to TRBJ2-1, with 8 bases aligning to TRBD2. Germline CDR1 and CDR2: MNHEY and SMNVEV (reference sequence). The ends lost 5 bases at V and 7 bases at J; junction bases unmatched: 13. This CDR3 has 16 amino acids. The CDR3 sequence: CASSPLGSGRGNEQFF. Here the CDR3 DNA reads TGTGCCAGCAGTCCCCTAGGGAGCGGGAGAGGTAATGAGCAGTTCTTC.

Here the CDR3 reads CASSTLNQPQHF. The CDR3 DNA sequence: TGTGCCAGTAGTACCTTAAATCAGCCCCAGCATTTT. This rearrangement joins TRBV19 to TRBJ1-5; the D is unclear. Between the trimmed V and J ends, which lost 4 bases and 4 bases, there was a span of 5 bases. Germline V gene lookup returns CDR1 LNHDA and CDR2 SQIVND (reference sequence). The CDR3 has 12 residues.

The V call is TRBV5-1, the J call TRBJ2-1; 11 bases fit TRBD2. The trim removed 4 bases at V and 0 bases at J, leaving 9 bases unmatched. Germline V gene data show CDR1 as SGHRS and CDR2 as YFSETQ. The CDR3 is 18 amino acids. The DNA for the CDR3 is TGCGCCAGCAGCCTGGGACTAGCGGAAAAGAACTCCTACAATGAGCAGTTCTTC. Translation gives CASSLGLAEKNSYNEQFF. Based on the CDR3 plus reference TRBV5-1 and TRBJ2-1, the full variable domain is KAGVTQTPRYLIKTRGQQVTLSCSPISGHRSVSWYQQTPGQGLQFLFEYFSETQRNKGNFPGRFSGRQFSNSRSEMNVSTLELGDSALYLCASSLGLAEKNSYNEQFFGPGTRLTVL.

The CDR3: CASSLASGTVYNEQFF. The CDR3 DNA sequence: TGTGCCAGCAGCTTAGCCTCCGGGACAGTATACAATGAGCAGTTCTTC. The chain recombines TRBV7-8 with TRBJ2-1; TRBD1 aligns across 7 bases. The CDR3 loop spans 16 amino acids. Trimming cost V 0 bases and J 4 bases; bases outside gene matches: 6. Germline V lookup: CDR1 SGHVS, CDR2 FQNEAQ.

This clone was found once. The V and J genes are TRBV9 and TRBJ2-7; TRBD1 matches at 7 bases. The germline CDR1 and CDR2 sequences are SGDLS and YYNGEE. The CDR3 totals 14 residues. V gave up 1 base and J gave up 1 base; unmatched junction bases: 2. In DNA, the CDR3 is TGTGCCAGCAGCGTACAGGGGGATTCCTACGAGCAGTACTTC. Protein: CASSVQGDSYEQYF.

This chain joins TRBV5-6 and TRBJ2-7; perhaps TRBD1 as D (8 bases). Germline CDR1 is SGHDT and CDR2 is YYEEEE. V was shortened by 4 bases and J by 4 bases, with 24 bases between the two germline ends. The length of the CDR3 is 17 residues. The CDR3 loop reads CASSNFDRGGGRYEQYF. Here the CDR3 DNA reads TGTGCCAGCAGCAATTTCGACAGGGGAGGGGGAAGGTACGAGCAGTACTTC.

The chain joins TRBV19 to TRBJ1-1; 7 bases are shared with TRBD1. The CDR3 has 17 residues. CDR1 is LNHDA, CDR2 SQIVND, per germline (reference sequence). V was clipped by 3 bases and J by 1 base; unmatched bases: 11. CDR3 amino acids: CASSIFTETGWNTEAFF. The CDR3 DNA reads TGTGCCAGTAGTATTTTCACCGAGACAGGGTGGAACACTGAAGCTTTCTTT. Variable domain in full (rest from reference TRBV19 and TRBJ1-1): DGGITQSPKYLFRKEGQNVTLSCEQNLNHDAMYWYRQDPGQGLRLIYYSQIVNDFQKGDIAEGYSVSREKKESFPLTVTSAQKNPTAFYLCASSIFTETGWNTEAFFGQGTRLTVV.

V usage is TRBV27 and J usage is TRBJ1-6; a possible D gene is TRBD1 (6 bases). The germline CDR1 and CDR2 sequences are MNHEY and SMNVEV (reference sequence). The CDR3 has 14 amino acids. The V end was cut by 5 bases, the J end by 6 bases, with 11 bases between. CDR3: CASSINRANSPLHF. The CDR3 DNA is TGTGCCAGCAGTATAAACAGGGCTAATTCACCCCTCCACTTT.

This clone was seen just once. The chain carries TRBV18 and TRBJ2-7; a weak D match, TRBD2 (5 bases). CDR1 KGHSH and CDR2 LQKENI come from the germline V gene. CDR3 size: 14 residues. V was trimmed by 3 bases and J by 8 bases, leaving 17 bases between them. CDR3 coding DNA: TGTGCCAGCTCACCGCCAGCCATGACTAACCAGCAGTACTTC. This gives the protein CASSPPAMTNQQYF. Full variable domain (remainder filled in from reference TRBV18 and TRBJ2-7): NAGVMQNPRHLVRRRGQEARLRCSPMKGHSHVYWYRQLPEEGLKFMVYLQKENIIDESGMPKERFSAEFPKEGPSILRIQQVVRGDSAAYFCASSPPAMTNQQYFGPGTRLTVT.

The chain employs TRBV27 and TRBJ2-1, with a weak D call TRBD1 (5 bases). The germline V gene encodes CDR1 MNHEY and CDR2 SMNVEV (reference sequence). CDR3 length equals 13 residues. Trimming removed 0 bases from V and 7 bases from J, with 7 bases in between. The CDR3 nucleotides are TGTGCCAGCAGTTTATCCAGGGTTAATGAGCAGTTCTTC. Translation gives CASSLSRVNEQFF.

The rearrangement uses TRBV15 and TRBJ2-7, with D perhaps TRBD2 (5 bases). The CDR3 runs to 13 residues. In germline, CDR1 is LNHNV, CDR2 YYDKDF (reference sequence). The germline V and J ends were trimmed by 5 bases and 1 base, with 9 bases remaining between them. CDR3 sequence: CATSPRRSYEQYF. CDR3 in DNA: TGTGCCACCAGCCCTAGGAGGTCCTACGAGCAGTACTTC.

The chain has TRBV6-5 and TRBJ2-3; D might be TRBD1 (5 bases). The CDR3 is made up of 14 amino acids. Germline values: CDR1 MNHEY, CDR2 SVGAGI. V lost 7 bases, J lost 9 bases, and 20 bases lay in between. CDR3 in amino acids: CASISLQVTRTQYF. In DNA form, the CDR3 reads TGTGCCAGCATTTCCCTACAGGTAACGCGGACGCAGTATTTT.

The chain employs TRBV11-3 and TRBJ2-5; TRBD2 agrees at 8 bases. Germline trimming cut 1 base from V and 1 base from J; bases unmatched to any gene: 5. There are 16 residues in the CDR3. CDR1 is SGHNT, CDR2 YENEEA, per germline. The CDR3, as DNA: TGTGCCAGCAGCTTAGGGAGCGGGGGCCTCCAAGAGACCCAGTACTTC. This encodes CASSLGSGGLQETQYF.

The chain uses TRBV18 and TRBJ2-1, with 9 bases fitting TRBD2. The CDR3 loop spans 16 amino acids. The germline V gene encodes CDR1 KGHSH and CDR2 LQKENI. The ends lost 0 bases at V and 7 bases at J; junction bases unmatched: 7. CDR3 protein: CASSPPQRGARNEQFF. The CDR3 DNA follows: TGTGCCAGCTCACCACCCCAGCGGGGGGCGAGGAATGAGCAGTTCTTC. The full variable domain, completed using reference TRBV18 and TRBJ2-1, is NAGVMQNPRHLVRRRGQEARLRCSPMKGHSHVYWYRQLPEEGLKFMVYLQKENIIDESGMPKERFSAEFPKEGPSILRIQQVVRGDSAAYFCASSPPQRGARNEQFFGPGTRLTVL.

The chain is built from TRBV30 and TRBJ1-1; tentative D call: TRBD1 (5 bases). CDR1 is GTSNPN and CDR2 is SVGIG in the germline V gene (reference sequence). Trimming stripped 2 bases from V and 8 bases from J, with 12 bases between. The CDR3 runs 12 residues. This CDR3 is CAWSPGGVEAFF. The CDR3 DNA reads TGTGCCTGGAGTCCCGGGGGAGTGGAAGCTTTCTTT.

V usage is TRBV9 and J usage is TRBJ2-3; 7 positions agree with TRBD2. Germline V lookup: CDR1 SGDLS, CDR2 YYNGEE. The CDR3 spans 17 residues. Unmatched junction bases numbered 11, after V lost 2 bases and J lost 2 bases. The CDR3 spells CASSVWPELAVTDTQYF. DNA of the CDR3: TGTGCCAGCAGCGTGTGGCCCGAGCTAGCGGTCACAGATACGCAGTATTTT.

The chain is built from TRBV7-2 and TRBJ1-5, with 8 bases fitting TRBD1. Germline-derived CDR1 and CDR2 are SGHTA and FQGNSA. The V segment lost 5 bases and the J segment 2 bases; nucleotides outside the gene matches: 5. The CDR3 has 15 residues. This CDR3 reads CASSPARGRNQPQHF. CDR3 nucleotides: TGTGCCAGCAGCCCTGCCAGGGGGCGCAATCAGCCCCAGCATTTT.

CDR3 loop: CASSPSGVSTGELFF. Written as DNA, the CDR3 is TGTGCCAGCAGCCCGTCGGGAGTCAGCACCGGGGAGCTGTTTTTT. This chain connects TRBV11-3 to TRBJ2-2, with D perhaps TRBD2 (6 bases). The CDR3 covers 15 residues. Trimming shortened V by 5 bases and J by 4 bases, and 14 bases separated the two germline ends. Germline assignment: CDR1 SGHNT and CDR2 YENEEA.

CDR3 DNA: TGCAGCGTTCTGGGACAGGGGGACGAGACCCAGTACTTC. The encoded protein is CSVLGQGDETQYF. This chain connects TRBV29-1 to TRBJ2-5; 11 bases are a match to TRBD1. This CDR3 contains 13 residues. The V segment lost 5 bases and the J segment 5 bases; nucleotides outside the gene matches: 4. Germline CDR1 is SQVTM and CDR2 is ANQGSEA.